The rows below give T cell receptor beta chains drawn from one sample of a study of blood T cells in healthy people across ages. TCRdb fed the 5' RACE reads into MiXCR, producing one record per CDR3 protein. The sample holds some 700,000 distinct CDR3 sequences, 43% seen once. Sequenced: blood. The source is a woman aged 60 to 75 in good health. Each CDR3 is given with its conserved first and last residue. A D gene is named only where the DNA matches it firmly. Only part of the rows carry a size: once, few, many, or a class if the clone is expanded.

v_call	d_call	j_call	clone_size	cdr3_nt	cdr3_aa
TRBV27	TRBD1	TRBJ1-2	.	TGTGCCAGCAGTGTAGTGACAGGGAACTATGGCTACACCTTC	CASSVVTGNYGYTF
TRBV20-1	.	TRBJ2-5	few	TGCAGTGCTAGCCGGGACCTTTGGTCGGAGACCCAGTACTTC	CSASRDLWSETQYF
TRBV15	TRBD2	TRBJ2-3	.	TGTGCCAGTGGACTAGCGGGAGCAGATACGCAGTATTTT	CASGLAGADTQYF
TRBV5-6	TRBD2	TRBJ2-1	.	TGTGCCAGCAGCTTAGCGGGGGACGGTCAGTTCTTC	CASSLAGDGQFF
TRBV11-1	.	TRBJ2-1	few	TGTGCCAGCAGCTTTGGGGTAAGCTCCTACAATGAGCAGTTCTTC	CASSFGVSSYNEQFF
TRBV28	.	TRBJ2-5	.	TGTGCCAGCAGTTTAGGCAGGGTGGGGGAGCAGTACTTC	CASSLGRVGEQYF
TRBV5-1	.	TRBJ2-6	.	TGCGCCAGCAGCTTTTGGGGGGTTGGGGCCAACGTCCTGACTTTC	CASSFWGVGANVLTF
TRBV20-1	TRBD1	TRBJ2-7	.	TGCAGTGCTAGCCCCGGGACAGGGCTATACGAGCAGTACTTC	CSASPGTGLYEQYF
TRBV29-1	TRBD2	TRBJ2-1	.	TGCAGCGTGAATCTACTAGCGGCCAAAAGCAACAATGAGCAGTTCTTC	CSVNLLAAKSNNEQFF
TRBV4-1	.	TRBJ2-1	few	TGCGCCAGCAGCCAAGGGACTATTTGGTGTGAGCAGTTCTTC	CASSQGTIWCEQFF
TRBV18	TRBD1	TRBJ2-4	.	TGTGCCAGCTCACCAGATAGGGGGCTGGATGAGCAGTACTTC	CASSPDRGLDEQYF
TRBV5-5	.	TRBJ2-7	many	TGTGCCAGCAGCTTGGTTGGGGACCAATTCGAGCAGTACTTC	CASSLVGDQFEQYF
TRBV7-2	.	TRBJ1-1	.	TGTGCCAGCAGCTTAGTTAACACGGAGACTGAAGCTTTCTTT	CASSLVNTETEAFF
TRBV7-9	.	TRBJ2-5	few	TGTGCCAGCAGGGAATTGGAGGGGGAGACCCAGTACTTC	CASRELEGETQYF
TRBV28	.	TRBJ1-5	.	TGTGCCAGCAAGCTCCATCGTAGCAATCAGCCCCAGCATTTT	CASKLHRSNQPQHF
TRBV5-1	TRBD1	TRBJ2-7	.	TGCGCCAGCACCGACAGGGACGAGCAGTACTTC	CASTDRDEQYF
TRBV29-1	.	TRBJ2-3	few	TGCAGCGTTGAACTAGGGGGGGGCACAGATACGCAGTATTTT	CSVELGGGTDTQYF
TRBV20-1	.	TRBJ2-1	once	TGCAGTGCCAGGCCGACGGCCGACTCCTACAATGAGCAGTTCTTC	CSARPTADSYNEQFF
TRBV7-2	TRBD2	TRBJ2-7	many	TGTGCCAGCAGCTTAGCGGGACTAGCGGGAGGATTAGACGAGCAGTACTTC	CASSLAGLAGGLDEQYF
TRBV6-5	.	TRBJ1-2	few	TGTGCCAGCAGTTACTCCCAGGGCTATGGCTACACCTTC	CASSYSQGYGYTF
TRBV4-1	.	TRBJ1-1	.	TGCGCCAGCAGCCAAGAAGAAGGGGGTTCTTTCTTT	CASSQEEGGSFF
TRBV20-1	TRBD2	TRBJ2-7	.	TGCAGTGTTAGAGATATGGGACTAGCGGGAGGGTGGGAGCAGTACTTC	CSVRDMGLAGGWEQYF
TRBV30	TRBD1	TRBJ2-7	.	TGTGCCTGGACAGGGGGCGGGTACGAGCAGTACTTC	CAWTGGGYEQYF
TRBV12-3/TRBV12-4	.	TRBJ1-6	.	TGTGCCACCCAGGAGGTTTTCAGTTCACCCCTCCACTTT	CATQEVFSSPLHF
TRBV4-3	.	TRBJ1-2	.	TGCGCCAGCAGCCAAGGAACCCTTAACTATGGCTACACCTTC	CASSQGTLNYGYTF
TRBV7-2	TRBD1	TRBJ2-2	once	TGTGCCAGCAGCGTAGACAGGGGAGGCACCGGGGAGCTGTTTTTT	CASSVDRGGTGELFF
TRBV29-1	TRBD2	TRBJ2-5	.	TGCAGCGTTGGGTTTAGCGGGTACCAAGAGACCCAGTACTTC	CSVGFSGYQETQYF
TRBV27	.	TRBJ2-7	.	TGTGCCAGCAGTACCCGGGACTCCTCTAACGAGCAGTACTTC	CASSTRDSSNEQYF
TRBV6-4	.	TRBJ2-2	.	TGTGCCAGCAGTGTACAGGGTGGTTCCGGGGAGCTGTTTTTT	CASSVQGGSGELFF
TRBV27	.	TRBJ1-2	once	TGTGCCAGCAGTTTATCGAGGGACAAAGGGCAGTATGGCTACACCTTC	CASSLSRDKGQYGYTF
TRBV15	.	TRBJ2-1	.	TGTGCCACCAGCAGCTCTCCCAACCAGCGGCAATACAACGAGCAGTTCTTC	CATSSSPNQRQYNEQFF
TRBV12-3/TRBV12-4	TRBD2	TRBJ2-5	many	TGTGCCAGCAGTCCGGGACTAGCGGGACGAGAGACCCAGTACTTC	CASSPGLAGRETQYF
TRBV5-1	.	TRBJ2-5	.	TGCGCCAGCAGCTACCACAAGGGGCTGGGGGAGACCCAGTACTTC	CASSYHKGLGETQYF
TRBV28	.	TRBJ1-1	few	TGTGCCAGCAGTTTATACGGCGCCATGAACACTGAAGCTTTCTTT	CASSLYGAMNTEAFF
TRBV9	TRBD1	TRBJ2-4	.	TGTGCCAGCAGCCCTCGGACAGGGGGCGCAACCAAAAGCATTCAGTACTTC	CASSPRTGGATKSIQYF
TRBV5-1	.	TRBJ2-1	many	TGCGCCAGCAGCTTGGCCCAGGGGTCCTACAATGAGCAGTTCTTC	CASSLAQGSYNEQFF
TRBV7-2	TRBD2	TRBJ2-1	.	TGTGCCAGCAGCTTAGTGCCCCCGGGACTAGCAGTCAATGAGCAGTTCTTC	CASSLVPPGLAVNEQFF
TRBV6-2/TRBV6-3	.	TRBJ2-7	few	TGTGCCAGCAGTTTCGGACAGACCAGGGCCTACGAGCAGTACTTC	CASSFGQTRAYEQYF
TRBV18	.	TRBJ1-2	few	TGTGCCAGCTCACCAGAGCCAGGGACCTATGGCTACACCTTC	CASSPEPGTYGYTF
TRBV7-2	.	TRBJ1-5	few	TGTGCCAGCAGTCTAAGTGGGGGCAGGCCCCAGCATTTT	CASSLSGGRPQHF
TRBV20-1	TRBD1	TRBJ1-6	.	TGCAGTGCTAGGGGCGGACAGGGGGCCCTTTATAATTCACCCCTCCACTTT	CSARGGQGALYNSPLHF
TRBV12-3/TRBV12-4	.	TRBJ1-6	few	TGTGCCAGCAGTTTCAACCTCTCACCCCTCCACTTT	CASSFNLSPLHF
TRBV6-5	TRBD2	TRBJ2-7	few	TGTGCCAGCAGTTACGCGAAGGGGAGCGGGGCCTCCTACGAGCAGTACTTC	CASSYAKGSGASYEQYF
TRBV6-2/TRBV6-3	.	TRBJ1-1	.	TGTGCCAGCAGTTACTCGACTGGGACGGTCACTGAAGCTTTCTTT	CASSYSTGTVTEAFF
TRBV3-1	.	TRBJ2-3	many	TGTGCCAGCAGCCAAGGCCCCGATACGCAGTATTTT	CASSQGPDTQYF
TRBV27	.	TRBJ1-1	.	TGTGCCAGCAGTTCCGGGTCCCCCGCTGAAGCTTTCTTT	CASSSGSPAEAFF
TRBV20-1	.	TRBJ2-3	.	TGCAGTGCTCCCCCGGGGGCCCCGCGTGCAGATACGCAGTATTTT	CSAPPGAPRADTQYF
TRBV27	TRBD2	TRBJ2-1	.	TGTGCCAGCAGCTCCCGAATGGCTGTTAGCGGGAGGTCGGCTGAGCAGTTCTTC	CASSSRMAVSGRSAEQFF